The 18 T cell receptor beta chains in this list originate from one sample, sequenced in a study of blood T cell repertoires in COVID-19. Produced via immunoSEQ multiplex PCR; TCRdb's table is partial and in-frame only. The table has about 55,000 clones, roughly 80% seen once. Sequencing was performed on peripheral blood. These receptors came from a human donor in a cohort sampled during active or convalescent COVID-19.

The gene calls are TRBV7-8 and TRBJ2-5; 12 positions match TRBD1. V shed 5 bases and J 4 bases; nucleotides not matched to a gene: 8. The CDR3 is 16 residues long. Looked up from germline, CDR1 is SGHVS and CDR2 is FQNEAQ. The CDR3 here is CASSARDRGRAETQYF. The CDR3 nucleotides read TGTGCCAGCAGCGCCCGGGACAGGGGGCGCGCAGAGACCCAGTACTTC.

V gene TRBV6-6 combines with J gene TRBJ1-6; no reliable D call. This CDR3 comprises 14 residues. Germline values: CDR1 MNHNY, CDR2 SVGAGI (reference sequence). Trimming left V 6 bases short and J 7 bases short, with 13 bases between. The DNA of the CDR3 is TGTGCCAGCAGGCACCGAGCAAACAATTCACCCCTCCACTTT. This sequence encodes CASRHRANNSPLHF.

The V gene is TRBV6-6, the J gene TRBJ1-4, with TRBD1 matching over 10 bases. Germline CDR1 and CDR2: MNHNY and SVGAGI (reference sequence). V lost 7 bases to trimming and J lost 8 bases; unmatched junction nucleotides: 10. The CDR3 covers 15 residues. CDR3 coding DNA: TGTGCCAGCACCGATGACAGGGGGCTAAAGGAAAAACTGTTTTTT. It codes for CASTDDRGLKEKLFF.

The J gene is TRBJ1-2, the V gene TRBV7-8, with 7 bases aligning to TRBD1. In germline, CDR1 is SGHVS, CDR2 FQNEAQ. There are 15 residues in the CDR3. J gave up 0 bases and V 5 bases, and 6 bases lay outside the gene matches. CDR3 DNA: TGTGCCAGCAGCAGGGGGGACAGCTCTAACTATGGCTACACCTTC. Translated, it gives CASSRGDSSNYGYTF.

This chain links TRBV4-1 with TRBJ2-7; TRBD1 matches at 9 bases. The germline V gene encodes CDR1 MGHRA and CDR2 YSYEKL. This CDR3 has 17 amino acids. Unmatched junction bases numbered 9, after V lost 1 base and J lost 2 bases. The DNA of the CDR3 is TGCGCCAGCAGCCAAGCAGTAGGGACAGGGAGCCCCTACGAGCAGTACTTC. Protein: CASSQAVGTGSPYEQYF.

The chain has TRBV5-5 and TRBJ2-3, with 8 bases identical to TRBD1. Trimming cost V 3 bases and J 4 bases; bases outside gene matches: 4. Germline CDR1 reads SGHKS; CDR2 reads YYEKEE (reference sequence). The CDR3 is 14 residues long. The CDR3 is CASSSDREADTQYF. CDR3 nucleotide sequence: TGTGCCAGCAGCTCGGACAGGGAGGCAGATACGCAGTATTTT.

The rearrangement uses TRBV27 and TRBJ1-2; 7 bases agree with TRBD1. CDR1 is MNHEY, CDR2 SMNVEV, per germline (reference sequence). The CDR3 runs 13 residues. Trimming at V came to 5 bases and at J to 3 bases, leaving 3 bases not matched to a gene. The CDR3 coding sequence is TGTGCCAGCAGTCCCACAGGGGACTATGGCTACACCTTC. This translates into CASSPTGDYGYTF.

This chain uses TRBV29-1 with TRBJ2-1; TRBD2 matches 7 bases. Per the germline V gene, CDR1 is SQVTM and CDR2 is ANQGSEA. With 1 base clipped from V and 8 bases from J, the junction kept 8 bases outside the gene matches. The CDR3 extends over 14 amino acids. The CDR3 DNA sequence: TGCAGCGTTGAAGGCAGTCGGGGGGATTATGAGCAGTTCTTC. Translation: CSVEGSRGDYEQFF.

The chain is built from TRBV7-9 and TRBJ2-1; TRBD2 matches 7 bases. The CDR3 runs 15 residues. CDR1 SEHNR and CDR2 FQNEAQ come from the germline V gene (reference sequence). J was trimmed by 8 bases and V by 5 bases; bases with no gene match: 12. The CDR3 protein is CASSPRGSKQDEQFF. The CDR3, as DNA: TGTGCCAGCAGCCCGCGGGGGTCCAAACAAGATGAGCAGTTCTTC.

The chain joins TRBV24-1 to TRBJ2-3; tentatively, D is TRBD2 (6 bases). The germline gives CDR1 KGHDR, CDR2 SFDVKD. V was cut by 7 bases and J by 6 bases, with 10 bases left in between. The CDR3 totals 12 residues. The CDR3 region is CATRLSGDTQYF. Written as DNA, the CDR3 is TGTGCCACCAGGTTAAGCGGGGATACGCAGTATTTT.

The chain combines TRBV12-3 or TRBV12-4 with TRBJ1-1; unclear D gene. V shed 5 bases and J shed 8 bases, with 12 bases lying between them. The CDR3 sequence is 12 residues long. The DNA for the CDR3 is TGTGCCAGCAGTCAAAAGACTGCCGAAGCTTTCTTT. It yields the protein CASSQKTAEAFF.

The chain couples TRBV5-6 to TRBJ1-1; D is ambiguous. Looked up from germline, CDR1 is SGHDT and CDR2 is YYEEEE. CDR3 length: 14 amino acids. Trimming cost V 6 bases and J 0 bases, with 12 bases left between them. The CDR3 region is CASNKGEVNTEAFF. The DNA of the CDR3 is TGTGCCAGCAATAAGGGAGAGGTGAACACTGAAGCTTTCTTT.

The rearrangement joins TRBV7-9 to TRBJ1-5, with a weak D call TRBD1 (5 bases). The germline CDR1 and CDR2 sequences are SEHNR and FQNEAQ (reference sequence). V lost 7 bases to trimming and J lost 4 bases, with 14 bases between them. This CDR3 is 14 amino acids long. DNA of the CDR3: TGTGCCAGCAACCAGGGCGGAAGGAATCAGCCCCAGCATTTT. This encodes CASNQGGRNQPQHF.

The chain links TRBV6-5 to TRBJ1-2; TRBD1 agrees at 9 bases. Germline loops: CDR1 MNHEY, CDR2 SVGAGI. Losses at the gene ends were 7 bases for V and 1 base for J; bases not matched to a gene: 7. The CDR3 contains 15 residues. The CDR3 sequence: CASTRTGAINYGYTF. DNA of the CDR3: TGTGCCAGCACCCGGACAGGGGCGATTAACTATGGCTACACCTTC.

The V gene is TRBV5-1, the J gene TRBJ2-1; D possibly corresponds to TRBD2 (6 bases). Germline V gene lookup returns CDR1 SGHRS and CDR2 YFSETQ. V was shortened by 0 bases and J by 6 bases, with 10 bases between the two germline ends. The CDR3 totals 14 residues. The CDR3 loop is CASSLGLGSNEQFF. Here the CDR3 DNA reads TGCGCCAGCAGCTTGGGACTAGGTTCCAATGAGCAGTTCTTC.

This sequence joins TRBV3-1 (or the pseudogene TRBV3-2) and TRBJ2-3, with 9 bases matching TRBD1. J lost 2 bases, V lost 4 bases, and 10 bases had no gene match. Germline lookup yields CDR1 LGHDT and CDR2 YNNKEL (reference sequence). The CDR3 spans 17 residues. As DNA, the CDR3 is TGTGCCAGCAGCCGGTCCGGGACAGGGATGCTCACAGATACGCAGTATTTT. Translating it yields CASSRSGTGMLTDTQYF.

The chain recombines TRBV7-9 with TRBJ2-7, with 7 bases identical to TRBD1. Germline V gene sequence: CDR1 SEHNR, CDR2 FQNEAQ (reference sequence). Trimming at V came to 4 bases and at J to 2 bases, leaving 5 bases not matched to a gene. The CDR3 runs 14 residues. DNA of the CDR3: TGTGCCAGCAGCTCTCCGGGACAGACCTACGAGCAGTACTTC. It translates to CASSSPGQTYEQYF.

The chain has TRBV5-1 and TRBJ1-2; TRBD1 is a possible D gene (6 bases). CDR3 size: 15 residues. V lost 0 bases and J 3 bases, leaving 12 bases between the germline ends. CDR1 SGHRS and CDR2 YFSETQ come from the germline V gene. The CDR3 spells CASSLVQGSDYGYTF. The DNA of the CDR3 is TGCGCCAGCAGCTTGGTACAGGGATCGGACTATGGCTACACCTTC.